A selection of T cell receptor beta chains follows, all from one sample in a study of immune heterogeneity within non-small cell lung tumors. TCRdb called the multiplex PCR reads again in MiXCR, with one record for every CDR3 protein. In the table there are 2,000 to 2,500 distinct CDR3 sequences, about 34% of which are singletons. The sequenced material came from lung tumor tissue. The receptors stem from a man in his 70s with non-small cell lung cancer. Each CDR3 is given with its conserved first and last residue. The D gene is left open where the match is weak. A clone size is listed for some rows: how often the clone was seen (once, few, many), or a class if it is expanded.

V gene: TRBV30
clone size: medium-sized
J gene: TRBJ1-2
D gene: NA
CDR3 DNA: TGTGCCTGGATACCCAAGGGATTGGCGAGGGAGGGGTCGACCTATGGCTACACCTTC
CDR3 protein: CAWIPKGLAREGSTYGYTF

V gene: TRBV5-1
clone size: NA
J gene: TRBJ2-7
D gene: NA
CDR3 DNA: TGCGCCAGCAGCTTGAGCCTCTACTCCTACGAGCAGTACTTC
CDR3 protein: CASSLSLYSYEQYF

V gene: TRBV20-1
clone size: large
J gene: TRBJ1-5
D gene: NA
CDR3 DNA: TGCAGTGCCTCCCTCGCGGGAACGGGCAATCAGCCCCAGCATTTT
CDR3 protein: CSASLAGTGNQPQHF

V gene: TRBV7-2
clone size: few
J gene: TRBJ2-7
D gene: NA
CDR3 DNA: TGTGCCAGCAGCTTGCAAGGGGAATCCTACGAGCAGTACTTC
CDR3 protein: CASSLQGESYEQYF

V gene: TRBV7-3
clone size: NA
J gene: TRBJ2-1
D gene: NA
CDR3 DNA: TGTGCCAGCAGCCTATACGGAGGGGGAGTCTACAATGAGCAGTTCTTC
CDR3 protein: CASSLYGGGVYNEQFF

V gene: TRBV12-3/TRBV12-4
clone size: medium-sized
J gene: TRBJ1-5
D gene: NA
CDR3 DNA: TGTGCCACGGGGTCGGGTAGCAATCAGCCCCAGCATTTT
CDR3 protein: CATGSGSNQPQHF

V gene: TRBV27
clone size: NA
J gene: TRBJ2-2
D gene: TRBD1
CDR3 DNA: TGTGCCAGCAGTCCCTCAGCACAGGGGGCATATGACGGGGAGCTGTTTTTT
CDR3 protein: CASSPSAQGAYDGELFF

V gene: TRBV7-3
clone size: NA
J gene: TRBJ1-1
D gene: NA
CDR3 DNA: TGTGCCAGCAGCTTAATGGGAGGCACTGAAGCTTTCTTT
CDR3 protein: CASSLMGGTEAFF

V gene: TRBV24-1
clone size: few
J gene: TRBJ2-1
D gene: TRBD2
CDR3 DNA: TGTGCCACCAGTGATTTAGGGACTAGCGGTTACAATGAGCAGTTCTTC
CDR3 protein: CATSDLGTSGYNEQFF

V gene: TRBV20-1
clone size: large
J gene: TRBJ1-2
D gene: TRBD1
CDR3 DNA: TGCAGGGGGGGACAGGGTGGCGGCTACACCTTC
CDR3 protein: CRGGQGGGYTF

V gene: TRBV4-2
clone size: few
J gene: TRBJ2-2
D gene: NA
CDR3 DNA: TGTGCCAGCAGCCAAGAGGTAGGGCGAACGAACACCGGGGAGCTGTTTTTT
CDR3 protein: CASSQEVGRTNTGELFF

V gene: TRBV20-1
clone size: medium-sized
J gene: TRBJ2-3
D gene: NA
CDR3 DNA: TGCAGTGCTAGACACCCTATAGTGGCGGATACGCAGTATTTT
CDR3 protein: CSARHPIVADTQYF

V gene: TRBV10-3
clone size: few
J gene: TRBJ2-5
D gene: NA
CDR3 DNA: TGTGCCAACGGGCCCACTCAAGAGACCCAGTACTTC
CDR3 protein: CANGPTQETQYF

V gene: TRBV12-3/TRBV12-4
clone size: NA
J gene: TRBJ1-6
D gene: NA
CDR3 DNA: TGTGCCAGCAGTTTAGGGGGTTTTTCACCCCTCCACTTT
CDR3 protein: CASSLGGFSPLHF

V gene: TRBV7-8
clone size: NA
J gene: TRBJ2-2
D gene: NA
CDR3 DNA: TGTGCCAGCAGCCCTGAGCCACGGTGGGAGCTGTTTTTT
CDR3 protein: CASSPEPRWELFF

V gene: TRBV5-1
clone size: few
J gene: TRBJ1-2
D gene: TRBD1
CDR3 DNA: TGCGCCAGCAGCCGGGACAGGGGCCACTTCAGCTACACCTTC
CDR3 protein: CASSRDRGHFSYTF

V gene: TRBV30
clone size: medium-sized
J gene: TRBJ1-2
D gene: NA
CDR3 DNA: TGTGCCTGGAGTGCCACCGGGAAAGCGGGGGACTATGGCTACACCTTC
CDR3 protein: CAWSATGKAGDYGYTF

V gene: TRBV24-1
clone size: NA
J gene: TRBJ2-6
D gene: NA
CDR3 DNA: TGTGCCACCAGTGATCGGTTCGTCCTGACTTTC
CDR3 protein: CATSDRFVLTF

V gene: TRBV24-1
clone size: few
J gene: TRBJ2-3
D gene: TRBD2
CDR3 DNA: TGTGCCACCCATCCGGGGGGAACAGATACGCAGTATTTT
CDR3 protein: CATHPGGTDTQYF

V gene: TRBV5-6
clone size: NA
J gene: TRBJ1-2
D gene: NA
CDR3 DNA: TGTGCCAGCAGCTTGTTTTTTCTGAACTATGGCTACACCTTC
CDR3 protein: CASSLFFLNYGYTF

V gene: TRBV12-3/TRBV12-4
clone size: few
J gene: TRBJ2-2
D gene: NA
CDR3 DNA: TGTGCCAGCAGTTTAAGGTCAGCGTTAGGGGAGCTGTTTTTT
CDR3 protein: CASSLRSALGELFF

V gene: TRBV6-1
clone size: NA
J gene: TRBJ1-6
D gene: NA
CDR3 DNA: TGTGCCAGCAGCAAATTAGAACAGCTTAATTCACCCCTCCACTTT
CDR3 protein: CASSKLEQLNSPLHF

V gene: TRBV20-1
clone size: NA
J gene: TRBJ2-5
D gene: NA
CDR3 DNA: TGCAGTGCTAGAGATCCTAGCTGGCAAGAGACCCAGTACTTC
CDR3 protein: CSARDPSWQETQYF

V gene: TRBV14
clone size: once
J gene: TRBJ2-1
D gene: TRBD2
CDR3 DNA: TGTGCCAGCAGCCAAGAAGGGACTAGCGTCTATGAGCAGTCCTTC
CDR3 protein: CASSQEGTSVYEQSF

V gene: TRBV3-1
clone size: medium-sized
J gene: TRBJ2-3
D gene: TRBD2
CDR3 DNA: TGTGCCAGCAGTTCCACTAGCGTTACAGATACGCAGTATTTT
CDR3 protein: CASSSTSVTDTQYF

V gene: TRBV19
clone size: NA
J gene: TRBJ2-1
D gene: TRBD2
CDR3 DNA: TGTGCCAGTAGTCCCGATGGTAGCGGGAGTAGGAATGAGCAGTTCTTC
CDR3 protein: CASSPDGSGSRNEQFF

V gene: TRBV27
clone size: few
J gene: TRBJ1-1
D gene: TRBD1
CDR3 DNA: TGTGCCACTTCGGACAGGCTGAACACTGAAGCTTTCTTT
CDR3 protein: CATSDRLNTEAFF

V gene: TRBV28
clone size: NA
J gene: TRBJ2-5
D gene: TRBD2
CDR3 DNA: TGTGCCACCAGTTTTCGGCTAGCGGGAGAAGAGACCCAGTACTTC
CDR3 protein: CATSFRLAGEETQYF

V gene: TRBV11-2
clone size: few
J gene: TRBJ1-5
D gene: NA
CDR3 DNA: TGTGCCAGCAGCCTTCAGGGCTTTAGCAATCAGCCCCAGCATTTT
CDR3 protein: CASSLQGFSNQPQHF

V gene: TRBV9
clone size: NA
J gene: TRBJ2-3
D gene: TRBD2
CDR3 DNA: TGTGCCAGCAGCGTAGAATCGGGAGGGTTAACAGATACGCAGTATTTT
CDR3 protein: CASSVESGGLTDTQYF

V gene: TRBV19
clone size: NA
J gene: TRBJ2-7
D gene: TRBD1
CDR3 DNA: TGTGCCAGTAGACAAAGGACAGGGGTATACGAGCAGTACTTC
CDR3 protein: CASRQRTGVYEQYF

V gene: TRBV19
clone size: few
J gene: TRBJ2-3
D gene: TRBD2
CDR3 DNA: TGTGCCAGTAGTGGAGGGAGGGTAGCGGGGCTCCCAGGGGATACGCAGTATTTT
CDR3 protein: CASSGGRVAGLPGDTQYF

V gene: TRBV28
clone size: large
J gene: TRBJ1-5
D gene: NA
CDR3 DNA: TGTGCCAGCAGAGATTACGAGGATAGCAATCAGCCCCAGCATTTT
CDR3 protein: CASRDYEDSNQPQHF

V gene: TRBV12-3/TRBV12-4
clone size: NA
J gene: TRBJ1-2
D gene: NA
CDR3 DNA: TGTGCCAGCAGTCTAAACGAAGACAGGCGTTCGGGCTACACCTTC
CDR3 protein: CASSLNEDRRSGYTF

V gene: TRBV19
clone size: NA
J gene: TRBJ2-7
D gene: TRBD2
CDR3 DNA: TGTGCCAGTAGTATGAGTAGCGGGACTTACGAGCAGTACTTC
CDR3 protein: CASSMSSGTYEQYF

V gene: TRBV27
clone size: few
J gene: TRBJ2-1
D gene: TRBD2
CDR3 DNA: TGTGCCAGCAGGTTATCTAGCGGGAGCTACAATGAGCAGTTCTTC
CDR3 protein: CASRLSSGSYNEQFF

V gene: TRBV5-1
clone size: medium-sized
J gene: TRBJ1-4
D gene: NA
CDR3 DNA: TGCGCCAGCAGCTTTGGGGTGGACCGGGGTGAAAAACTGTTTTTT
CDR3 protein: CASSFGVDRGEKLFF

V gene: TRBV5-5
clone size: few
J gene: TRBJ1-1
D gene: NA
CDR3 DNA: TGTGCCAGCAGCTCGGCGGGGGGGGGCACTGAAGCTTTCTTT
CDR3 protein: CASSSAGGGTEAFF

V gene: TRBV20-1
clone size: NA
J gene: TRBJ1-5
D gene: NA
CDR3 DNA: TGCAGTGCTAAGGACCCAGGGGATAGCAATCAGCCCCAGCATTTT
CDR3 protein: CSAKDPGDSNQPQHF

V gene: TRBV12-3/TRBV12-4
clone size: large
J gene: TRBJ2-7
D gene: NA
CDR3 DNA: TGTGCCAGCAGTTTAGGGAAGGGCGAGCAGTACTTC
CDR3 protein: CASSLGKGEQYF

V gene: TRBV7-9
clone size: few
J gene: TRBJ1-1
D gene: NA
CDR3 DNA: TGTGCCAGCGCCGGAGGTGTGAACACTGAAGCTTTCTTT
CDR3 protein: CASAGGVNTEAFF

V gene: TRBV7-8
clone size: NA
J gene: TRBJ2-3
D gene: NA
CDR3 DNA: TGTGCCAGCAGCCTCCGGCTGGTCACAGATACGCAGTATTTT
CDR3 protein: CASSLRLVTDTQYF

V gene: TRBV30
clone size: few
J gene: TRBJ2-7
D gene: NA
CDR3 DNA: TGTGCCTGCCTTCGCGGACAGGACTACTCCTACGAGCAGTACTTC
CDR3 protein: CACLRGQDYSYEQYF

V gene: TRBV11-2
clone size: few
J gene: TRBJ2-1
D gene: NA
CDR3 DNA: TGTGCCAGCAGCCGAGGGGCTAGTATCTACAATGAGCAGTTCTTC
CDR3 protein: CASSRGASIYNEQFF

V gene: TRBV28
clone size: NA
J gene: TRBJ2-7
D gene: TRBD2
CDR3 DNA: TGTGCCAGCAGTTTTTTAGAGGGAGGGCCTTCGTTATCATACGAGCAGTACTTC
CDR3 protein: CASSFLEGGPSLSYEQYF

V gene: TRBV18
clone size: NA
J gene: TRBJ2-5
D gene: TRBD2
CDR3 DNA: TGTGCCAGCTCACCTACCGGGACTAGGGAGGAGACCCAGTACTTC
CDR3 protein: CASSPTGTREETQYF

V gene: TRBV18
clone size: NA
J gene: TRBJ2-1
D gene: TRBD1
CDR3 DNA: TGTGCCAGCTCAGTACAGGACAGGGTTAGGCAGTTCTTC
CDR3 protein: CASSVQDRVRQFF

V gene: TRBV4-1
clone size: once
J gene: TRBJ1-1
D gene: NA
CDR3 DNA: TGCGCCAGCAGCCAAGAAGGGGGGTGGGGAGAAGCTTTCTTT
CDR3 protein: CASSQEGGWGEAFF

V gene: TRBV4-1
clone size: medium-sized
J gene: TRBJ1-3
D gene: NA
CDR3 DNA: TGCGCCAGCAGCCAAGATGACTGGGCGGCCGCCAACACCATATATTTT
CDR3 protein: CASSQDDWAAANTIYF

V gene: TRBV20-1
clone size: NA
J gene: TRBJ2-7
D gene: NA
CDR3 DNA: TGCAGTGCTAGAGATCTTGTATCCACAAGCTCCTACGAGCAGTACTTC
CDR3 protein: CSARDLVSTSSYEQYF

V gene: TRBV20-1
clone size: few
J gene: TRBJ1-4
D gene: NA
CDR3 DNA: TGCAGTGCTAGAGATAGGGATAGGGCGGATGAAAAACTGTTTTTT
CDR3 protein: CSARDRDRADEKLFF

V gene: TRBV5-1
clone size: NA
J gene: TRBJ2-2
D gene: TRBD1
CDR3 DNA: TGCGCCAGCAGCTGGGGGACAGGGAACACCGGGGAGCTGTTTTTT
CDR3 protein: CASSWGTGNTGELFF

V gene: TRBV7-9
clone size: NA
J gene: TRBJ1-1
D gene: NA
CDR3 DNA: TGTGCCAGCAGCTCCGGCTTAGAGGGCACTGAAGCTTTCTTT
CDR3 protein: CASSSGLEGTEAFF

V gene: TRBV6-1
clone size: large
J gene: TRBJ2-1
D gene: NA
CDR3 DNA: TGTGCCAGCAGTGATGGACGACAGACTGAGCAGTTCTTC
CDR3 protein: CASSDGRQTEQFF

V gene: TRBV15
clone size: NA
J gene: TRBJ2-5
D gene: NA
CDR3 DNA: TGTGCCACCAGCAGTAATGGAGGAGAGACCCAGTACTTC
CDR3 protein: CATSSNGGETQYF